The present entry profiles one TCR beta chain with its context. The entry originates in a study of blood T cell repertoires in COVID-19. Overall study context: Samples of COVID-19 (acute and convalescent) were obtained from the United States, Italy and Spain. Nucleic acid was either cDNA or gDNA, and it came from T cells, B-cell-depleted T cells, or PBMCs.

Original handling: Reference gene primer amplification gave nucleated cell count estimates. TCRdb's copy holds only in-frame clones and misses some; the assay was immunoSEQ multiplex PCR. V and J calls and clone size come straight from that table; D and trimming were deduced from the DNA. The sample comprises about 260,000 clones, around nine tenths of which are singletons, and roughly 9.8% rests with the top ten. Germline-derived CDR1 and CDR2 are MNHEY and SMNVEV (reference sequence). The CDR3 runs to 18 residues. Trimming removed 2 bases at V and 0 bases at J, with 16 bases between. What was sequenced was peripheral blood. This receptor was obtained from a man aged 35 to 55 who had recovered from COVID-19. This sequence joins TRBV27 and TRBJ2-2, with D possibly matching TRBD1 (6 bases). The DNA of the CDR3 is TGTGCCAGCAGTTTACTCACAGGGCCCCATTCGAACACCGGGGAGCTGTTTTTT. It translates to CASSLLTGPHSNTGELFF.